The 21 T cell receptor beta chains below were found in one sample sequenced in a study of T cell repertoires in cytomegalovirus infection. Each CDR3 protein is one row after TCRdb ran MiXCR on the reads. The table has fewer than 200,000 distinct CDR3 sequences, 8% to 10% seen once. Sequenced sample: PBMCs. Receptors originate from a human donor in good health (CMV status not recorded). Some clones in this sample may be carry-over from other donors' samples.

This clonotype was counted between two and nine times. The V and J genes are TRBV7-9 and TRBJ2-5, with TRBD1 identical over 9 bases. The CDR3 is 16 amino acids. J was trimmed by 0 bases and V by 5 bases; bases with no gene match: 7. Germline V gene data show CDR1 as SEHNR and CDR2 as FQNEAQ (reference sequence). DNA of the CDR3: TGTGCCAGCAGCGACCGGGACAGGGTGTACCAAGAGACCCAGTACTTC. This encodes CASSDRDRVYQETQYF.

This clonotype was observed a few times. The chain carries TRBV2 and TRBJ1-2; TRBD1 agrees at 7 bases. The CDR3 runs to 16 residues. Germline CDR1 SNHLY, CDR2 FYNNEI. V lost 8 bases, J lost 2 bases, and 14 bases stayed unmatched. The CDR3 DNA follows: TGTGCCAGCTTAGAGGTTCGGGACAGTAGGAACTATGGCTACACCTTC. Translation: CASLEVRDSRNYGYTF.

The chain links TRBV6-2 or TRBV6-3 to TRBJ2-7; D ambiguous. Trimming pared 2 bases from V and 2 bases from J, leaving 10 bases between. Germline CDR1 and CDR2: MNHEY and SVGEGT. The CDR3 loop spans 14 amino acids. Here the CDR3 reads CASSYGMGTYEQYF. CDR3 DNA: TGTGCCAGCAGTTACGGGATGGGGACCTACGAGCAGTACTTC.

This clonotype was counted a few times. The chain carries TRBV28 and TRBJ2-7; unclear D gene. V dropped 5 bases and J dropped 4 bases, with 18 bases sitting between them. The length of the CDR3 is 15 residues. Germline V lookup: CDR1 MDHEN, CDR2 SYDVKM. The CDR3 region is CASSPFALVRYEQYF. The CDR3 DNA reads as TGTGCCAGCAGTCCTTTCGCACTGGTACGGTACGAGCAGTACTTC. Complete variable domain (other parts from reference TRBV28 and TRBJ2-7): DVKVTQSSRYLVKRTGEKVFLECVQDMDHENMFWYRQDPGLGLRLIYFSYDVKMKEKGDIPEGYSVSREKKERFSLILESASTNQTSMYLCASSPFALVRYEQYFGPGTRLTVT.

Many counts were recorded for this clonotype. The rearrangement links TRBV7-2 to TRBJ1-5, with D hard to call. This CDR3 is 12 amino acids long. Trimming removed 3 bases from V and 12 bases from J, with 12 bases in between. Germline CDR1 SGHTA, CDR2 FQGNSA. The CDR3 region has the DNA TGTGCCAGCAGCTTCATTCGCGGCAGCCAGCATTTT. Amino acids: CASSFIRGSQHF. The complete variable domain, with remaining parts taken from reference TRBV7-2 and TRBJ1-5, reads GAGVSQSPSNKVTEKGKDVELRCDPISGHTALYWYRQSLGQGLEFLIYFQGNSAPDKSGLPSDRFSAERTGGSVSTLTIQRTQQEDSAVYLCASSFIRGSQHFGDGTRLSIL.

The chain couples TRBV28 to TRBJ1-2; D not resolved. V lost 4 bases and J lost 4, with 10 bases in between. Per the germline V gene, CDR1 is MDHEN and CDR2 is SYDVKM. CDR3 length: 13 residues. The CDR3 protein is CASSSGHRYGYTF. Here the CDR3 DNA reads TGTGCCAGCAGTTCGGGCCACCGCTATGGCTACACCTTC.

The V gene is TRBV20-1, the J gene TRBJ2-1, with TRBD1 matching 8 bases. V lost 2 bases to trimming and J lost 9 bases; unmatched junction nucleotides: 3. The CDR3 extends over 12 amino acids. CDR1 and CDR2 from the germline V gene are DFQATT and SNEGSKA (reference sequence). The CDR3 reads CSARRDRGEQFF. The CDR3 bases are TGCAGTGCTAGACGAGACAGGGGTGAGCAGTTCTTC.

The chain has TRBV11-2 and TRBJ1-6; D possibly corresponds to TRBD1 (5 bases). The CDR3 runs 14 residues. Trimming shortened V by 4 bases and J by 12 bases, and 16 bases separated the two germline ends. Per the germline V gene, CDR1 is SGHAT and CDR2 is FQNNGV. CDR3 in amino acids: CASSSPRRGGPLHF. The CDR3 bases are TGTGCCAGCAGCTCACCCCGCCGGGGGGGACCCCTCCACTTT.

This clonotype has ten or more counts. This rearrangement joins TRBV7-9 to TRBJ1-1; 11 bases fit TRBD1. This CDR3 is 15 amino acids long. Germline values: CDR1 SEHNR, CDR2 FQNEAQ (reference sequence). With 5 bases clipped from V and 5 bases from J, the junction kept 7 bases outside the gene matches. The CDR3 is CASSKDRGLGTEAFF. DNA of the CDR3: TGTGCCAGCAGCAAGGACAGGGGGCTTGGAACTGAAGCTTTCTTT.

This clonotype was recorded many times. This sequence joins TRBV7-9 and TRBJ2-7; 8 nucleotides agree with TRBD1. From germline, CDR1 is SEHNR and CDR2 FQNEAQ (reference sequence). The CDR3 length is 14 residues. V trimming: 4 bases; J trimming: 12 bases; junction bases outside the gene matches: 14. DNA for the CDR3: TGTGCCAGCAGCTCCCTGACAGGGGATTTCTGGCTGTACTTC. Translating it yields CASSSLTGDFWLYF.

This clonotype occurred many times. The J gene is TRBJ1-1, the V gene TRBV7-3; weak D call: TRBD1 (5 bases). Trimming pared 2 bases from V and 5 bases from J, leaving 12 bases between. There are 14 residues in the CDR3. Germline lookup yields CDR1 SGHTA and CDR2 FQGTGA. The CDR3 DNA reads TGTGCCAGCAGCTTAGCGGGGCGGAGGACTGAAGCTTTCTTT. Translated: CASSLAGRRTEAFF.

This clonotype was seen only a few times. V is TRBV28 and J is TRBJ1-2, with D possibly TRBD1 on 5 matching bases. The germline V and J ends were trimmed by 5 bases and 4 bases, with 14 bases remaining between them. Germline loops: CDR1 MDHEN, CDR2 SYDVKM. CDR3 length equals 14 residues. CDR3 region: CASSPRTHSYGYTF. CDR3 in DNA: TGTGCCAGCAGTCCGAGGACACACAGCTATGGCTACACCTTC.

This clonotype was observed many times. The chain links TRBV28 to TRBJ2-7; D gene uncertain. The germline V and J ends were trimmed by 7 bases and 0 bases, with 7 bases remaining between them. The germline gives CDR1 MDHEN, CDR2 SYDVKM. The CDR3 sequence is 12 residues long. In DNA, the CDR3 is TGTGCCAGCAAGACCAGCTCCTACGAGCAGTACTTC. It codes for CASKTSSYEQYF. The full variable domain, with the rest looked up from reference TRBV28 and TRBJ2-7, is DVKVTQSSRYLVKRTGEKVFLECVQDMDHENMFWYRQDPGLGLRLIYFSYDVKMKEKGDIPEGYSVSREKKERFSLILESASTNQTSMYLCASKTSSYEQYFGPGTRLTVT.

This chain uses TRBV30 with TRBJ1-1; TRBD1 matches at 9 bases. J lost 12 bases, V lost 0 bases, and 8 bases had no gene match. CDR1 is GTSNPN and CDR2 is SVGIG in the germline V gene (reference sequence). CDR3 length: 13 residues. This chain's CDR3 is CAWSVQGASRTFF. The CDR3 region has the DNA TGTGCCTGGAGTGTACAGGGGGCTTCTAGGACTTTCTTT.

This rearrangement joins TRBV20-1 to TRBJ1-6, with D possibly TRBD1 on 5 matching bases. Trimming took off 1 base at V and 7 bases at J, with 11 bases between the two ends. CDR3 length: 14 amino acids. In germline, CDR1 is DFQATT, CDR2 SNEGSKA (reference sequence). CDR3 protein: CSARAAGKNSPLHF. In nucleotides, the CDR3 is TGCAGTGCTAGAGCGGCAGGGAAGAATTCACCCCTCCACTTT.

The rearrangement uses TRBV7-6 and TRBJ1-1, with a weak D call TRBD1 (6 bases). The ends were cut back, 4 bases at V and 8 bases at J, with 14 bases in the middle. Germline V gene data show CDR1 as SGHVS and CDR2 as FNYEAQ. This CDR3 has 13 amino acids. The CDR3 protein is CASSSYGQPEAFF. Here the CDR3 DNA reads TGTGCCAGCAGCTCATATGGACAGCCAGAAGCTTTCTTT.

CDR3 region: CASSFLWRGERYNEQFF. The CDR3 DNA sequence: TGTGCCAGCAGCTTCCTATGGCGGGGCGAACGCTACAATGAGCAGTTCTTC. V gene TRBV7-8 combines with J gene TRBJ2-1, with a weak D call TRBD2 (6 bases). Trimming removed 3 bases at V and 3 bases at J, with 18 bases between. The CDR3 covers 17 residues. In germline, CDR1 is SGHVS, CDR2 FQNEAQ.

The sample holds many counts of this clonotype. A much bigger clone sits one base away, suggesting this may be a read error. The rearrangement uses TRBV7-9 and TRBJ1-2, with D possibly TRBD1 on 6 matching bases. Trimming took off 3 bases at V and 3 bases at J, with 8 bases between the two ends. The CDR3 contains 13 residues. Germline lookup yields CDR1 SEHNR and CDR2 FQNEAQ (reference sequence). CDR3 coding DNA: TGTGCCAGCAGCTTCTCAGGGGACTATGGCTACACCTTC. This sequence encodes CASSFSGDYGYTF.

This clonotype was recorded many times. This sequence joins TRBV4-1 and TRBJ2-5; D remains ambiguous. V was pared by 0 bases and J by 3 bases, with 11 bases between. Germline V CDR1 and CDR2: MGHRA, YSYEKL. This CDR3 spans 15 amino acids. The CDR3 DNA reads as TGCGCCAGCAGCCAAGAATCCCCTTCCAAAGAGACCCAGTACTTC. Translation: CASSQESPSKETQYF.

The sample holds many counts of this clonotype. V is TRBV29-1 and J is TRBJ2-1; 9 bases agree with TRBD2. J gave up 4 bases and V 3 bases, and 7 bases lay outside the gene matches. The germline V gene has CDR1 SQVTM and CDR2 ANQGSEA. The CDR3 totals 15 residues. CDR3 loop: CSVDSGGRAYNEQFF. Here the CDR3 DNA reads TGCAGCGTTGATAGCGGCGGGAGGGCATACAATGAGCAGTTCTTC.

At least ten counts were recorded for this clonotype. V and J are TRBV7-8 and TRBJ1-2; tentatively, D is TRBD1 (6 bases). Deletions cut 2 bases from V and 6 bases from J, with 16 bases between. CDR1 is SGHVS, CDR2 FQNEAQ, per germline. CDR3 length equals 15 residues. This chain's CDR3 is CASSLLNGAGDGYTF. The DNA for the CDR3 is TGTGCCAGCAGCTTATTAAACGGGGCAGGGGATGGCTACACCTTC.